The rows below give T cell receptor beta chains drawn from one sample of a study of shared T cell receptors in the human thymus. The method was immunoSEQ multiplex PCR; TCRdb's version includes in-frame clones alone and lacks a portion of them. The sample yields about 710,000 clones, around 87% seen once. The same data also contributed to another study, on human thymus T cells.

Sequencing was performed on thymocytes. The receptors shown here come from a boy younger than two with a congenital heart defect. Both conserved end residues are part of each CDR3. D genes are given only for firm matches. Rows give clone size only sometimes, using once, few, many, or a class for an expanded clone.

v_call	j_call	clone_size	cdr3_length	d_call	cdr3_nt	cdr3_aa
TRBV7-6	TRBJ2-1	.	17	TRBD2	TGTGCCAGCAGCTCTGGGACTAGCGGGGGGCCGTACAATGAGCAGTTCTTC	CASSSGTSGGPYNEQFF
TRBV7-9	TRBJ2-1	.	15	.	TGTGCCAGCAGCTTGGACTTAGCCTCCTACAATGAGCAGTTCTTC	CASSLDLASYNEQFF
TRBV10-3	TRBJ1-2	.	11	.	TGTGCCTCCTCTAGCCGAAATGGCTACACCTTC	CASSSRNGYTF
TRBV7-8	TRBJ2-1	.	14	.	TGTGCCAGCCATGACGAGAGCGCCTACAATGAGCAGTTCTTC	CASHDESAYNEQFF
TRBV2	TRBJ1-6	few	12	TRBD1	TGTGCCAGCGGGACAGGGACACCACCCCTCCACTTT	CASGTGTPPLHF
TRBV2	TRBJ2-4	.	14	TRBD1	TGTGCCAGCAGTCCTGACAGGGAAAGGAACATTCAGTACTTC	CASSPDRERNIQYF
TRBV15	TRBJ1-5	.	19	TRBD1	TGTGCCACCAGCACCCGGGAAGGGGACAGGGGGTCGAGCAATCAGCCCCAGCATTTT	CATSTREGDRGSSNQPQHF
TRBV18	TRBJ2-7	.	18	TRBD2	TGTGCCAGCTCACCGTCGCTAGCGGGAGGGCCGAGCTCCTACGAGCAGTACTTC	CASSPSLAGGPSSYEQYF
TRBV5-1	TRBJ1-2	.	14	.	TGCGCCAGCAGCGGGGGGACGGACCCATATGGCTACACCTTC	CASSGGTDPYGYTF
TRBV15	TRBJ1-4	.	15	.	TGTGCCACCAGCAGAGCCGGGACAACTAATGAAAAACTGTTTTTT	CATSRAGTTNEKLFF
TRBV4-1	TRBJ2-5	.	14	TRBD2	TGCGCCAGCAGCCAGGCAGCGGGGGGAGAGACCCAGTACTTC	CASSQAAGGETQYF
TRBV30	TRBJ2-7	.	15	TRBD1	TGTGCCTGGTGCCCCGACGGGACAGGGGTGTACGAGCAGTACTTC	CAWCPDGTGVYEQYF
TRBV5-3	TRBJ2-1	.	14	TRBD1	TGTGCCAGAACCGTACAGGGGGCGCACGATGAGCAGTTCTTC	CARTVQGAHDEQFF
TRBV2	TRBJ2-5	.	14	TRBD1	TGTGCCAGCCGAGAAATCGACAGGGCGGAGACCCAGTACTTC	CASREIDRAETQYF
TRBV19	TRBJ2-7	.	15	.	TGTGCCAGTAGTATAGTGAGCGGCGACCCCTACGAGCAGTACTTC	CASSIVSGDPYEQYF
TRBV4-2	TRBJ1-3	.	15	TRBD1	TGTGCCAGCAGCCAAGGTCAGGGGGCTGGAAACACCATATATTTT	CASSQGQGAGNTIYF
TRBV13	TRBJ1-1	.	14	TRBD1	TGTGCCAGCAGACCCGGGACAGGGCACACTGAAGCTTTCTTT	CASRPGTGHTEAFF
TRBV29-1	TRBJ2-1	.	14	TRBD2	TGCAGCGTTGGAGGCGGGAGTCTCTACAATGAGCAGTTCTTC	CSVGGGSLYNEQFF
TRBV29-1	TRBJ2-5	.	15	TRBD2	TGCAGCTCGGGGAGCGGGGGGGCATCTGGGGAGACCCAGTACTTC	CSSGSGGASGETQYF
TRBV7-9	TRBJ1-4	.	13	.	TGTGCCAGCAGCTTCGGGGTCGGTGAAAAACTGTTTTTT	CASSFGVGEKLFF
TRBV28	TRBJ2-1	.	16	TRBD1	TGTGCCAGCAGTGACACGGCGAGGACAGGGGGTGCTGAGCAGTTCTTC	CASSDTARTGGAEQFF
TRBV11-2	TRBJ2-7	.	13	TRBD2	TGTGCCAGCAGCTCGACTAGCGGGTACGAGCAGTACTTC	CASSSTSGYEQYF
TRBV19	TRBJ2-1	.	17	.	TGTGCCAGTAGTAGAAGCGGTATTCGGGACTCCTACAATGAGCAGTTCTTC	CASSRSGIRDSYNEQFF
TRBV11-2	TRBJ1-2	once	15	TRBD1	TGTGCCAGCAGCCCTAGACAGGGTTCCAACTATGGCTACACCTTC	CASSPRQGSNYGYTF
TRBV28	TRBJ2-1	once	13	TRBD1	TGTGCCAGCAGTCCGGACAGGGCGAATGAGCAGTTCTTC	CASSPDRANEQFF
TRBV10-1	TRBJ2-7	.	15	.	TGCGCCAGCAGCCACAAGCTAAGGGGCTCCTACGAGCAGTACTTC	CASSHKLRGSYEQYF
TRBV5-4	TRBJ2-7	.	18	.	TGTGCCAGCAGCCCCCCCCAAAGACCTAATAGAGGGCCTTACGAGCAGTACTTC	CASSPPQRPNRGPYEQYF
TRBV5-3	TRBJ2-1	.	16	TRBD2	TGTGCCGGAAGGCACCTTAGCGGGAGTTTATACAATGAGCAGTTCTTC	CAGRHLSGSLYNEQFF
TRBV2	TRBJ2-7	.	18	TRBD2	TGTGCCAGCAGGGCCGGGACTAGCAGGGTTTGGCCACCCCCCGAGCAGTACTTC	CASRAGTSRVWPPPEQYF
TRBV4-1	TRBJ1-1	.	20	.	TGCGCCAGCAGCCAAGATGCCTCCCGCCGGGGAGGATTTCCCGGCACTGAAGCTTTCTTT	CASSQDASRRGGFPGTEAFF
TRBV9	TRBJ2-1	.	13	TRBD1	TGTGCCAGCGGACTTCCAGGGGGCGATGAGCAGTTCTTC	CASGLPGGDEQFF
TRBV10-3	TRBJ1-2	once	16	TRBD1	TGTGCCATCAGTGAGTCAACTGCAGGGGGCGACTATGGCTACACCTTC	CAISESTAGGDYGYTF
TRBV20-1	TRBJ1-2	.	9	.	TGCAGTGCTAGAGCGGTGGTGGCCTTC	CSARAVVAF
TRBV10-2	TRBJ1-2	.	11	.	TGCGCCAGCAGTGAGGCGTATGGCTACACCTTC	CASSEAYGYTF
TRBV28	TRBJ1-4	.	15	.	TGTGCCAGCAGTTTATGGGGTCCGGGGGGGGAAAAACTGTTTTTT	CASSLWGPGGEKLFF
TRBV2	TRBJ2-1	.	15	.	TGTGCCAGCAGTGAAAGGGCTAGCGACTACAATGAGCAGTTCTTC	CASSERASDYNEQFF
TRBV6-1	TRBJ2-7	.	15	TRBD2	TGTGCCAGCAGTGAAAAACCCGGGGGGTCCTACGAGCAGTACTTC	CASSEKPGGSYEQYF
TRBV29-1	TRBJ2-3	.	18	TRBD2	TGCAGCGTTGAAAGTCCGAGGAGTCCACTAGCGGGAGTAGATACGCAGTATTTT	CSVESPRSPLAGVDTQYF
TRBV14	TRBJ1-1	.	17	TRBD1	TGTGCCAGCATACGCTGCCGGGACAGGGGATATAACACTGAAGCTTTCTTT	CASIRCRDRGYNTEAFF
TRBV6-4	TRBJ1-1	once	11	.	TGTGCCAGCCCGGTAACAGTCGAAGCTTTCTTT	CASPVTVEAFF